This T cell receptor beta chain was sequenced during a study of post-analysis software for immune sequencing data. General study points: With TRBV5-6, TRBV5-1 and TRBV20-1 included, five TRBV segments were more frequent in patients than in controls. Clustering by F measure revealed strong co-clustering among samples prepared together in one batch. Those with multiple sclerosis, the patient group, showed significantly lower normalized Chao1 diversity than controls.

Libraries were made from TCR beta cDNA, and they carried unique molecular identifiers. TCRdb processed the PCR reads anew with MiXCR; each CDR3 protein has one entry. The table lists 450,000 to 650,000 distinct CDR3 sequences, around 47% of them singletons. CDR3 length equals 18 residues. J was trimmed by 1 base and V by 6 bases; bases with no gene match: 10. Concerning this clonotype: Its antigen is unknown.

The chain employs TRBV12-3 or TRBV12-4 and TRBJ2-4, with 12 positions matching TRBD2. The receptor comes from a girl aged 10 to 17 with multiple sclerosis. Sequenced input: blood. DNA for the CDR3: TGTGCCAGCAGCAAAGGCCTAGCGGGGGGGCTCGCCAAAAACATTCAGTACTTC. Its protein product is CASSKGLAGGLAKNIQYF.